A single sample gave rise to the 8 T cell receptor beta chains below, sequenced in a study of naive and memory T cell subsets. Both TRBC1 and TRBC2 were covered by a beta constant-region primer of two equimolar oligonucleotides. The ligated cDNA underwent four PCR rounds using SP2 and nested alpha and beta constant-region primers. TCRdb called the UMI-ligation and nested PCR reads again in MiXCR, with one record for every CDR3 protein. The sample lists some 82,000 distinct CDR3 sequences; over 9% were seen once. Material: naive CD8+ T cells from blood. These receptors came from a human donor in good health.

A few counts support this clonotype. The V gene is TRBV9, the J gene TRBJ2-6, with 7 bases fitting TRBD2. This CDR3 spans 22 amino acids. Looked up from germline, CDR1 is SGDLS and CDR2 is YYNGEE. The V and J ends lost 1 base and 1 base, in that order; junction bases with no gene match: 20. The CDR3 DNA is TGTGCCAGCAGCGTAAAATCCCTATGGGTCGGGGAGGGCCAGTCTGGGGCCAACGTCCTGACTTTC. This encodes CASSVKSLWVGEGQSGANVLTF.

This clonotype was picked up many times. The rearrangement links TRBV6-6 to TRBJ2-7, with 8 bases fitting TRBD2. The CDR3 is 14 amino acids. Germline V gene data show CDR1 as MNHNY and CDR2 as SVGAGI (reference sequence). The V segment lost 5 bases and the J segment 3 bases; nucleotides outside the gene matches: 6. In nucleotides, the CDR3 is TGTGCCAGCAGTCCGGGGGGGGACAACTACGAGCAGTACTTC. Encoded protein: CASSPGGDNYEQYF.

This clonotype was detected many times. This sequence joins TRBV27 and TRBJ1-6; tentative D call: TRBD1 (6 bases). V was pared by 6 bases and J by 8 bases, with 14 bases between. CDR3 length: 14 amino acids. Germline loops: CDR1 MNHEY, CDR2 SMNVEV (reference sequence). CDR3 sequence: CASRPGGYDSPLHF. CDR3 in DNA: TGTGCCAGCAGGCCCGGGGGCTACGATTCACCCCTCCACTTT.

This rearrangement joins TRBV11-2 to TRBJ2-6, with unresolved D. The CDR3 is 15 amino acids. The V end was cut by 5 bases, the J end by 0 bases, with 8 bases between. Germline V gene sequence: CDR1 SGHAT, CDR2 FQNNGV. This CDR3 reads CASSASFSGANVLTF. CDR3 sequence (DNA): TGTGCCAGCAGCGCCAGCTTCTCTGGGGCCAACGTCCTGACTTTC. Full variable domain (missing parts from reference TRBV11-2 and TRBJ2-6): EAGVAQSPRYKIIEKRQSVAFWCNPISGHATLYWYQQILGQGPKLLIQFQNNGVVDDSQLPKDRFSAERLKGVDSTLKIQPAKLEDSAVYLCASSASFSGANVLTFGAGSRLTVL.

The table lists this clonotype with many counts. J is TRBJ2-1 and V is TRBV9; D is unresolved. The CDR3 runs to 11 residues. Per the germline V gene, CDR1 is SGDLS and CDR2 is YYNGEE. Trimming stripped 1 base from V and 6 bases from J, with 2 bases between. The CDR3 DNA sequence: TGTGCCAGCAGCGTAAGCAATGAGCAGTTCTTC. Protein sequence: CASSVSNEQFF.

J is TRBJ2-1 and V is TRBV28; maybe TRBD1 (5 bases). V lost 6 bases and J lost 5, with 11 bases in between. The CDR3 runs 13 residues. Germline values: CDR1 MDHEN, CDR2 SYDVKM. In DNA, the CDR3 is TGTGCCAGCAGCCTAGGGGTTAACAATGAGCAGTTCTTC. Its translation: CASSLGVNNEQFF.

This clonotype was seen many times. The rearrangement links TRBV29-1 to TRBJ1-2; D gene uncertain. Germline V lookup: CDR1 SQVTM, CDR2 ANQGSEA. The V and J ends lost 7 bases and 1 base respectively, with 16 bases between them. This CDR3 is built from 14 residues. The CDR3 bases are TGCAGCGCGGGTCAGGCGGCACTTAACTATGGCTACACCTTC. As protein: CSAGQAALNYGYTF.

CDR3 in DNA: TGTGCCAGCAGTCCCTGGGACAGCTACGAGCAGTACTTC. It encodes CASSPWDSYEQYF. The chain recombines TRBV28 with TRBJ2-7; TRBD1 aligns across 7 bases. The CDR3 is 13 amino acids. CDR1 is MDHEN and CDR2 is SYDVKM in the germline V gene. Trimming cost V 5 bases and J 3 bases; bases outside gene matches: 4.